One TCR beta chain is described in this entry. The sample originates from a study of blood T cell repertoires in COVID-19. The wider study: From the United States, Italy and Spain came samples of acute and convalescent COVID-19. PBMCs, B-cell-depleted T cells, or T cells provided the cDNA or gDNA that made up the material.

V was clipped by 3 bases and J by 7 bases; unmatched bases: 5. The CDR3 spans 13 residues. CDR1 SNHLY and CDR2 FYNNEI come from the germline V gene. In the authors' workflow: Using reference gene primer amplification, nucleated cell counts were estimated. Generated by immunoSEQ multiplex PCR, the TCRdb table keeps only in-frame clones and is missing some. The V and J calls and clone size come from that table; D and trimming were worked out from the DNA. The sample gives a few hundred thousand clones, less than 85% of which show up once; roughly 4.5% is in the top ten. The clonotype was recovered from a man aged 55 to 70 who had recovered from COVID-19. Sequencing was done on a sample of peripheral blood. The chain couples TRBV2 to TRBJ1-2; 7 bases fit TRBD1. CDR3 loop: CASSDNRGIGYTF. The DNA of the CDR3 is TGTGCCAGCAGTGATAACAGGGGAATTGGCTACACCTTC.